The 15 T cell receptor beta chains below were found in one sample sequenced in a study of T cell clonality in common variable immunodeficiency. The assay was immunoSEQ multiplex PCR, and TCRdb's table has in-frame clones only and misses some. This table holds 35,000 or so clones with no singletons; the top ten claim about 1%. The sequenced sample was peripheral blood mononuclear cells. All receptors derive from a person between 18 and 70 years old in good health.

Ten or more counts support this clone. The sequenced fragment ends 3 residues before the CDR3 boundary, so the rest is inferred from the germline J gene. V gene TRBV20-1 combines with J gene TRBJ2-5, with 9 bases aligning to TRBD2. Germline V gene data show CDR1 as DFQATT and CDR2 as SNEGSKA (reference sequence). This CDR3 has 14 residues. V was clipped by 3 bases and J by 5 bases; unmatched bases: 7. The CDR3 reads CSARAGGPVETQYF. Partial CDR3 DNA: TGCAGTGCTAGGGCGGGAGGGCCAGTCGAGACC.

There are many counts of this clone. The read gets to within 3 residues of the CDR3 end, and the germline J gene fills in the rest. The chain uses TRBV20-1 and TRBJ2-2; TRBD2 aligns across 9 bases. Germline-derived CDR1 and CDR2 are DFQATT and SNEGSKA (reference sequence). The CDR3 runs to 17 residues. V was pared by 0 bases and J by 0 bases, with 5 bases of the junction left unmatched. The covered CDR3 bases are TGCAGTGCTAGAGATCAGCTAGCGGGAACGAACACCGGGGAG. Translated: CSARDQLAGTNTGE. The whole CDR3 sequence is CSARDQLAGTNTGELFF.

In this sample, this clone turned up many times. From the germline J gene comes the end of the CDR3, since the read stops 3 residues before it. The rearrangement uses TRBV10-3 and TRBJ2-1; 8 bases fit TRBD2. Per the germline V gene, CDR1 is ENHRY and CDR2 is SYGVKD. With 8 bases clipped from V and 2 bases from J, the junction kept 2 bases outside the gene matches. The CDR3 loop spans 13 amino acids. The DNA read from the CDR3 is TGTGCCATCGCAGCGGGAGCCTACAATGAG. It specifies CAIAAGAYNE. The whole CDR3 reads CAIAAGAYNEQFF.

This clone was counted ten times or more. The CDR3 spells CASSTPGLQQETQYF. The covered CDR3 bases are TGTGCCAGTAGTACCCCGGGTTTGCAGCAAGAGACC. The chain joins TRBV19 to TRBJ2-5; D remains unclear. With the read ending 3 residues before the CDR3 end, the germline J gene is used to fill in that end. CDR3 length: 15 amino acids. The ends were cut back, 4 bases at V and 2 bases at J, with 14 bases in the middle. Germline-derived CDR1 and CDR2 are LNHDA and SQIVND (reference sequence).

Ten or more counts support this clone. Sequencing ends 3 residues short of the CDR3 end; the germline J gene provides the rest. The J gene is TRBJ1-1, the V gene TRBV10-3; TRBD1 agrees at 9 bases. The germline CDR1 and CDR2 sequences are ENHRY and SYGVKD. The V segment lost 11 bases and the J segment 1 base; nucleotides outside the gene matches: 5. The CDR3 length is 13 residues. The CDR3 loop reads CASRDRENTEAFF. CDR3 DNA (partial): TGTGCCTCCCGGGACAGGGAGAACACTGAA.

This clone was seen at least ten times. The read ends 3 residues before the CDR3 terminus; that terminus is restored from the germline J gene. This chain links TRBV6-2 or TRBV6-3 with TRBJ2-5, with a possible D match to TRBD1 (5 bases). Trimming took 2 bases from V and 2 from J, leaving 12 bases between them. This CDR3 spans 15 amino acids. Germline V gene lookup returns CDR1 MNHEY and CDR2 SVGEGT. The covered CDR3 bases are TGTGCCAGCAGTTACCCTCGCCGGACACAAGAGACC. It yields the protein CASSYPRRTQET. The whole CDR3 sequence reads CASSYPRRTQETQYF.

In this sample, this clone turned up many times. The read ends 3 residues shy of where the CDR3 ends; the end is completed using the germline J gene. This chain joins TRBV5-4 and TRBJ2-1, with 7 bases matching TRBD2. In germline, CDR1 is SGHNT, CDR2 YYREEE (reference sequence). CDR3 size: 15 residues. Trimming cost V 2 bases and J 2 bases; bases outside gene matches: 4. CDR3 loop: CASSFSGLAYNEQFF. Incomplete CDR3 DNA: TGTGCCAGCAGCTTTAGCGGGTTGGCCTACAATGAG.

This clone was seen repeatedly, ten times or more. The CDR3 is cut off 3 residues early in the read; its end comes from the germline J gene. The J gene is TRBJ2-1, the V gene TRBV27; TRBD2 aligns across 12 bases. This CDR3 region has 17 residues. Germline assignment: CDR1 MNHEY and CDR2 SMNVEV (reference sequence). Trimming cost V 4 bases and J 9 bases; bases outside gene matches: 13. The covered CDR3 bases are TGTGCCAGCAGTTCCACCCCACTAGCGGGGGGTACAGGTGAG. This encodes CASSSTPLAGGTGE. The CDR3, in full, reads CASSSTPLAGGTGEQFF.

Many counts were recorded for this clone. The CDR3 bases that were read are TGCAGTGCTAGGTCCCAGAGAAGCTACGAG. Translating it yields CSARSQRSYE. The whole CDR3 reads CSARSQRSYEQYF. This chain joins TRBV20-1 and TRBJ2-7; no definite D call. The sequenced fragment ends 3 residues before the CDR3 boundary, so the rest is inferred from the germline J gene. The CDR3 length is 13 residues. Trimming removed 3 bases from V and 3 bases from J, with 12 bases in between. The germline gives CDR1 DFQATT, CDR2 SNEGSKA (reference sequence).

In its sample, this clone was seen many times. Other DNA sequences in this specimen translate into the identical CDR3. Here the CDR3 reads CASSLGGEETQYF. The DNA read from the CDR3 is TGCGCCAGCAGCTTAGGGGGCGAAGAGACC. The chain links TRBV5-1 to TRBJ2-5; TRBD1 matches at 7 bases. The CDR3 end lies 3 residues beyond the end of the read and is filled in from the germline J gene. V gave up 2 bases and J gave up 3 bases; unmatched junction bases: 1. The CDR3 is made up of 13 amino acids. Looked up from germline, CDR1 is SGHRS and CDR2 is YFSETQ.

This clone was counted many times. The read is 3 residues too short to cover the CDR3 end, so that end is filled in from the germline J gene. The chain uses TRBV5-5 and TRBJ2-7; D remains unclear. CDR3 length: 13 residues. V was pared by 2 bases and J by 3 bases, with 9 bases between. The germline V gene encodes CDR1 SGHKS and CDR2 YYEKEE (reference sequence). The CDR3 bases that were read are TGTGCCAGCAGCTTTCAGATATACTACGAG. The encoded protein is CASSFQIYYE. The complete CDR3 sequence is CASSFQIYYEQYF.

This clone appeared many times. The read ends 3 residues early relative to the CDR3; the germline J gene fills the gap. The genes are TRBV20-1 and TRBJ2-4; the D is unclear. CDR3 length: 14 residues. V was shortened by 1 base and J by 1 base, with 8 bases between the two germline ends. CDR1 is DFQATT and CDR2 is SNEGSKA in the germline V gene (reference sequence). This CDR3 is CSARAPGAKNIQYF. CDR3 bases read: TGCAGTGCTAGAGCTCCCGGGGCCAAAAACATT.

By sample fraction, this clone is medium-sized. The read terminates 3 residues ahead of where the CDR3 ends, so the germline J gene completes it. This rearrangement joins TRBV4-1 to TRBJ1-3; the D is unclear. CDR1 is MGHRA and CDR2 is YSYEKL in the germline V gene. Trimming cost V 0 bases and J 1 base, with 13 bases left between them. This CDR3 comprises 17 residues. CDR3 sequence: CASSQDGRGGSGNTIYF. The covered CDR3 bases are TGCGCCAGCAGCCAAGATGGACGGGGAGGGTCTGGAAACACC.

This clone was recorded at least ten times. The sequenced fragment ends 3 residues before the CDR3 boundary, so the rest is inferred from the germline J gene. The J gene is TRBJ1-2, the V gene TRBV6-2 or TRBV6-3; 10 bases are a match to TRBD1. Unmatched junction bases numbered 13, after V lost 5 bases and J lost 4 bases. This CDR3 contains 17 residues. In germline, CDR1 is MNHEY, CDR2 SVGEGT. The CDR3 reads CASSRGTGVSLFYGYTF. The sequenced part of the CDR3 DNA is TGTGCCAGCAGTAGGGGGACAGGGGTCTCCCTCTTCTATGGC.

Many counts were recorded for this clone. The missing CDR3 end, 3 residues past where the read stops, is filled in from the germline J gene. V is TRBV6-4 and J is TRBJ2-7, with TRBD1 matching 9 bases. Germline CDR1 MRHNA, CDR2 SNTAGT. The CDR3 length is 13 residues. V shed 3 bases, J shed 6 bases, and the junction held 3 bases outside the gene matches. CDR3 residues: CASSEGTGTEQYF. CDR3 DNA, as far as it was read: TGTGCCAGCAGTGAGGGGACAGGGACCGAG.